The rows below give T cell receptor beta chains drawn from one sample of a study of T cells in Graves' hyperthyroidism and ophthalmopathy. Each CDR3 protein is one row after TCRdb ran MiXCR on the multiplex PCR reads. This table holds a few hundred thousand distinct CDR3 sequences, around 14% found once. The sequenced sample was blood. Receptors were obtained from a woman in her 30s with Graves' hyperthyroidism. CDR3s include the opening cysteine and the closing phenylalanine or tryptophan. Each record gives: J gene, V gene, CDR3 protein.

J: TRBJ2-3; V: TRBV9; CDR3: CASSVGIRGKTDTQYF
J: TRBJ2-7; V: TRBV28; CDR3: CASMVARSYEQYF
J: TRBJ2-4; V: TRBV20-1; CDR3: CSARLVQSDIQYF
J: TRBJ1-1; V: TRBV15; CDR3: CATRHLTTEAFF
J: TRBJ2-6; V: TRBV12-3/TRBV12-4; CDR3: CASSLPTRSSGANVLTF
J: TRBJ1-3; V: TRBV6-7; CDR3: CASSYFPYSGNTIYF
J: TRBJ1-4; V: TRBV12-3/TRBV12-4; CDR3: CASSPRDGNEKLFF
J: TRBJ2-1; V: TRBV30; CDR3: CAWSVRGRGPFF
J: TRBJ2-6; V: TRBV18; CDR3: CASSPTSGSSGANVLTF
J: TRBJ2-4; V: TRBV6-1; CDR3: CASENIAKNIQYF
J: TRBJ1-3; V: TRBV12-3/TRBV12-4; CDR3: CASSGTGGAKGNTIYF
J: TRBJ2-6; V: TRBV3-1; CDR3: CASSLNERLAGFTGANVLTF
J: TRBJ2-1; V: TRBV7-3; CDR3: CASSETGNEQFF
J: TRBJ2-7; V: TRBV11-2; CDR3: CASSLPSGTGSYEQYF
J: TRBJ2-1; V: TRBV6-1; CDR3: CASSVIGRISDEQFF
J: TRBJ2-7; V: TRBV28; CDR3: CASTPLRTSYEQYF
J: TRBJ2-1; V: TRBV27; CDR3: CASSLTREAYNEQFF
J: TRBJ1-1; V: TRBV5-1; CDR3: CASGPGGNTEAFF
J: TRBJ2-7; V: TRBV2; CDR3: CASLGTGDYGQYF
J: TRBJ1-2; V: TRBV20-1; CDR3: CSPRWDPVRRYGYTF
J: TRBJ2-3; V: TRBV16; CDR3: CASSVDRGTQYF
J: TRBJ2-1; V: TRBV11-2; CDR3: CASSLFGRGSSYNEQFF
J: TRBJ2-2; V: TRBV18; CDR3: CASSPYGGPNTGELFF
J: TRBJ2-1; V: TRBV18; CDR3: CASSPTSGFLGEQFF
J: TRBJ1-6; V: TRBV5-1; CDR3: CASSLEVVRSPLHF
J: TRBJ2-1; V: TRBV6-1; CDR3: CASNLAGGPYNEQFF
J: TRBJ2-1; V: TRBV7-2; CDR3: CASRRTGTSVNLGEQFF
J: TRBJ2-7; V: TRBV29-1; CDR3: CSVVPNTGRAYEQYF
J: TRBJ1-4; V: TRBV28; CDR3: CASSRRGLSFEKLFF
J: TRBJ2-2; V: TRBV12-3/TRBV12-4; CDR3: CASTLRSQLNTGELFF
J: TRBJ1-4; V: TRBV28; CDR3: CASSLPRGGANEKLFF
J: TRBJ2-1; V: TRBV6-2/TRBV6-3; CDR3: CASSNVGTSGGSYNEQFF
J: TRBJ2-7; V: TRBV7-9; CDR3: CASSTGVYEQYF
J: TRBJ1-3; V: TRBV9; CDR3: CASSVRDRGGGNTIYF
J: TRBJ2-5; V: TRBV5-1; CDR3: CASSLVAGTAETQYF
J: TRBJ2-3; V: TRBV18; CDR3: CASSPLRDTDTQYF
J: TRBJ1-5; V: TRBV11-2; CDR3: CASSSGGINQPQHF
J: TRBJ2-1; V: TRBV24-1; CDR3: CATSDSGLVRYNEQFF
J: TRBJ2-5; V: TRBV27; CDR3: CASSRGTAGPQYF
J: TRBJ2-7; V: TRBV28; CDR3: CASSLSAPGAGEQYF
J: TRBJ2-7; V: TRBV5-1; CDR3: CASSFDRVPYEQYF
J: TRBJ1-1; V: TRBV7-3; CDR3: CASSLIRQGANTEAFF
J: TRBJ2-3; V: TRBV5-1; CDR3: CASSLGDRRTDTQYF
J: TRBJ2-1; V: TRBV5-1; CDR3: CASSLAASGSSYNEQFF
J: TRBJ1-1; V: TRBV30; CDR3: CAWSHGVAPPNTEAFF
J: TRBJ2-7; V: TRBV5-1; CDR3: CASSSGLVNYEQYF
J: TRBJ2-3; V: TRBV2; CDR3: CASSRTTVTDTQYF
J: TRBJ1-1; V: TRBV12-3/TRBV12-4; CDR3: CASSLAENTEAFF
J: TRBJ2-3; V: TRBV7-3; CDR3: CASSSGPTDTQYF
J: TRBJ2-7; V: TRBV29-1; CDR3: CSAGTGSYEQYF
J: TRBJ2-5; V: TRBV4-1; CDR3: CASSQEGKSPGTQYF
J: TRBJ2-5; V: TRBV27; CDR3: CASRMTGVQETQYF
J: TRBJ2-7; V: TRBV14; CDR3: CASSQESRGPYEQYF
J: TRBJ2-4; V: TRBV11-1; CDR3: CASSLATGLNIQYF
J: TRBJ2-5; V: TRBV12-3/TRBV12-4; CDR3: CASSSPGALNF
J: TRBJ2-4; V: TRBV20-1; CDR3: CSPRTSGRAGNIQYF
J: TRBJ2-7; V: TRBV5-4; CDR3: CASSPYTSGPYEQYF